This T cell receptor (beta chain) stems from a study of OX40 agonist ivuxolimab in advanced cancers. Whole-study context: An agonistic anti-OX40 (CD134) antibody, ivuxolimab, was used to treat the patients. The dose-escalation group included hepatocellular carcinoma, melanoma, renal cell carcinoma and head and neck cancer.

On this clone: The antigen remains undetermined. The junction departs from germline at one end; a sequencing error may be responsible.

The data were produced by immunoSEQ multiplex PCR, yet TCRdb's version contains in-frame clones alone and is incomplete. The sample holds 35,000 to 45,000 clones; roughly 84% are singletons and the top ten take 20% to 25%. Patients who had autoimmune disease history or got systemic immunosuppression were left out. Findings and limits, study-wide: The study did not work out the antigen specificity of the expanded peripheral T cells.

The starting material was CD4+ or CD8+ T cells sorted from blood, obtained in a trial of the OX40 agonist ivuxolimab. The source is an adult with an advanced solid tumor such as melanoma, head and neck, liver or kidney cancer.

CDR3 loop: CASSESGTGGNNEQFF. CDR3 in DNA: TGCGCCAGCAGTGAGTCGGGGACAGGGGGCAACAATGAGCAGTTCTTC. J is TRBJ2-1 and V is TRBV9; 12 positions agree with TRBD1. The length of the CDR3 is 16 residues. The germline V gene encodes CDR1 SGDLS and CDR2 YYNGEE. The whole variable domain, remainder taken from reference TRBV9 and TRBJ2-1, is DSGVTQTPKHLITATGQRVTLRCSPRSGDLSVYWYQQSLDQGLQFLIQYYNGEERAKGNILERFSAQQFPDLHSELNLSSLELGDSALYFCASSESGTGGNNEQFFGPGTRLTVL.